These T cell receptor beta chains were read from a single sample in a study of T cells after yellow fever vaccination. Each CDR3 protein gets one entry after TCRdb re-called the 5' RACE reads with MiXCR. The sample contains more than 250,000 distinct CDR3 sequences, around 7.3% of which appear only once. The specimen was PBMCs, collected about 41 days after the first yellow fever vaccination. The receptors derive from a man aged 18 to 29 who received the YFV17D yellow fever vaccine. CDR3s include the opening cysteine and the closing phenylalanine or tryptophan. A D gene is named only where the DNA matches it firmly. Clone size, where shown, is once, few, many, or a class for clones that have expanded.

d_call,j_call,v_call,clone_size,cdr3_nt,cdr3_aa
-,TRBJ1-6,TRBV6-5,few,TGTGCCAGCAGTTACTCTTGGGACAATTCACCCCTCCACTTT,CASSYSWDNSPLHF
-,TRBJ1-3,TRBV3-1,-,TGTGCCAGCAGCCCGAGAGGGACGTATGGAAACACCATATATTTT,CASSPRGTYGNTIYF
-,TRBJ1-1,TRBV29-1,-,TGCAGCGTAAACCGGGGTGGTGAAGCTTTCTTT,CSVNRGGEAFF
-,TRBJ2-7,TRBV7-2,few,TGTGCCAGCAGCTTAGGGGCGAACTACGAGCAGTACTTC,CASSLGANYEQYF
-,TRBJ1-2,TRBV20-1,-,TGCAGTGCCCCGTTAGGCCCCGCCGGACACTATGGCTACACCTTC,CSAPLGPAGHYGYTF
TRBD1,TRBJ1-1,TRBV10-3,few,TGTGCCATCAGTGAAGCGACAGGGTGGAACACTGAAGCTTTCTTT,CAISEATGWNTEAFF
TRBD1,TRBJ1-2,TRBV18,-,TGTGCCAGCTCAGCGGACAGGGGTAATGGCTACACCTTC,CASSADRGNGYTF
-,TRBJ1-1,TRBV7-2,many,TGTGCCAGCAGCTTAGGCAGGATAATGAACACTGAAGCTTTCTTT,CASSLGRIMNTEAFF
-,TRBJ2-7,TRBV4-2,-,TGTGCCAGGAGCCCGGGACTCATCGGCTGCGAGCAGTACTTC,CARSPGLIGCEQYF
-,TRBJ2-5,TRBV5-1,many,TGCGCCAGCAGCTATCGGGGATCCCAAGAGACCCAGTACTTC,CASSYRGSQETQYF
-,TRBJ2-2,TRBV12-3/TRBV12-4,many,TGTGCCAGCAGAACCGGGAGCCGTAACACCGGGGAGCTGTTTTTT,CASRTGSRNTGELFF
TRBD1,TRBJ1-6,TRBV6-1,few,TGTGCCAGCAGCCCGGACAGGGGCCGCTATAATTCACCCCTCCACTTT,CASSPDRGRYNSPLHF
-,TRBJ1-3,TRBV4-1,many,TGCGCCAGCAGCCAAGTAAGAACCCTCGGAAACACCATATATTTT,CASSQVRTLGNTIYF
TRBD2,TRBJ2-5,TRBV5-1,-,TGCGCCAGCAGCTTGGTGTTTGCGGGGGGGTCCCAAGAGACCCAGTACTTC,CASSLVFAGGSQETQYF
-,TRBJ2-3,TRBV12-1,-,TGTGCCAGCAGCTCCCTCCCAGGACTAGCGGGGGGTCGTAGCACAGATACGCAGTATTTT,CASSSLPGLAGGRSTDTQYF
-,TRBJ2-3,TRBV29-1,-,TGCAGCGTTGAGCCAGCGGGTACAGATACGCAGTATTTT,CSVEPAGTDTQYF
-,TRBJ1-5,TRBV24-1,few,TGTGCCACCAGTGATTCGAGAAGGGGAAGCAATCAGCCCCAGCATTTT,CATSDSRRGSNQPQHF
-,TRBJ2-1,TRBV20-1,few,TGCAGTGCTGATGACTCCTCCGAGCAGTTCTTC,CSADDSSEQFF
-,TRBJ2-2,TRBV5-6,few,TGTGCCAGCAGCTCCCTAGCCGGGGAGCTGTTTTTT,CASSSLAGELFF
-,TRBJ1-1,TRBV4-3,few,TGCGCCAGCAGCCAAGAACAGGGCTCCACTGAAGCTTTCTTT,CASSQEQGSTEAFF
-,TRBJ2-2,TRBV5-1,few,TGCGCCAGCAGCTTTGTGGGCCGTTACACCGGGGAGCTGTTTTTT,CASSFVGRYTGELFF
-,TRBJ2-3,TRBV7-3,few,TGTGCCAGCAGCTTAAACCCCCACCACAGGGGAGGGGGACACACAGATACGCAGTATTTT,CASSLNPHHRGGGHTDTQYF
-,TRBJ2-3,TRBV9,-,TGTGCCAGCAGTTTTTCCGGAAGGGTAGCAGATACGCAGTATTTT,CASSFSGRVADTQYF
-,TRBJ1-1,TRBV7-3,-,TGTGCCAGCAGCACGAACCAGGGGAGCACTGAAGATTTCTTT,CASSTNQGSTEDFF
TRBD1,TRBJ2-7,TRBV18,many,TGTGCCAGCTCTTCGCCCCTTTCGGCAGGGGGCTTCATCCGGGGCGAGCAGTACTTC,CASSSPLSAGGFIRGEQYF
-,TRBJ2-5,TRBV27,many,TGTGCCAGCAGTTTCTTGGGTCAAGAGACCCAGTACTTC,CASSFLGQETQYF
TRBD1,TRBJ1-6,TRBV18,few,TGTGCCAGCTCACCAGCCGGCAGGGGGAATTCACCCCTCCACTTT,CASSPAGRGNSPLHF
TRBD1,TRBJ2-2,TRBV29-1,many,TGCAGCGTTGAGACAGGGGCCGGGGAGCTGTTTTTT,CSVETGAGELFF
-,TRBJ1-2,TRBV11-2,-,TGTGCCAGCAGGGGGCCCGGAAACTATGGCTACACCTTC,CASRGPGNYGYTF
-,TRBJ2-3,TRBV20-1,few,TGCAGTGCTAGGCAGCATAGCACAGATACGCAGTATTTT,CSARQHSTDTQYF
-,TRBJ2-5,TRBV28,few,TGTGCCAGCAGTTTATATCCTTCCGGAAGGCCCCAGTACTTC,CASSLYPSGRPQYF
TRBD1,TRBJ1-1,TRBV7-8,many,TGTGCCAGCAGCTTAGCCGCAACAGGGGGCAGTGAAGCTTTCTTT,CASSLAATGGSEAFF
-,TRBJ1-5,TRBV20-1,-,TGCGGTGCTCCCATCGGGGGCGGAAACAATCAGCCCCAGCATTTT,CGAPIGGGNNQPQHF
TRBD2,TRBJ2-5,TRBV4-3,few,TGCGCCAGCAGCCAGGTCTTGCGGGGGGCGGAAGAGACCCAGTACTTC,CASSQVLRGAEETQYF
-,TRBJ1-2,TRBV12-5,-,TGTGCTAGTGGTTCCCCCGGAGACTATGGCTACACCTTC,CASGSPGDYGYTF
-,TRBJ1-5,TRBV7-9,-,TGTGCCAGCAGCTTAGGCAGCCTTAATCAGCCCCAGCATTTT,CASSLGSLNQPQHF
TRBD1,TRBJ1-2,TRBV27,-,TGTGCCAGCAGAGGGGGGACAGCGGAATTGGCTAACTATGGCTACACCTTC,CASRGGTAELANYGYTF
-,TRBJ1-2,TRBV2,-,TGTGCCAGCAGCGAATCCAGTCGGGCCTATGGCTACACCTTC,CASSESSRAYGYTF
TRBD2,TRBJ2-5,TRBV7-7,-,TGTGCTAGCAGCTACCGGGACTACCAGACCCAGTACTTC,CASSYRDYQTQYF
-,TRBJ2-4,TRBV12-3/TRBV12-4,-,TGTGCCAGCAGTTTCCTGGGACTGGGAAAAAACATTCAGTACTTC,CASSFLGLGKNIQYF